This T cell receptor beta chain was sequenced during a study of blood T cell repertoires in COVID-19. Study-wide background: From the United States, Italy and Spain came samples of acute and convalescent COVID-19. In each case, the material was cDNA or gDNA derived from T cells, B-cell-depleted T cells, or PBMCs.

The CDR3 covers 15 residues. Trimming stripped 10 bases from V and 1 base from J, with 17 bases between. Germline assignment: CDR1 MNHEY and CDR2 SVGAGI. Study processing details: Counts of nucleated cells, estimated from reference gene primer amplification, were obtained. TCRdb's table, derived via immunoSEQ multiplex PCR, lists solely in-frame clones and lacks some. V and J calls and clone size come straight from that table; D and trimming were deduced from the DNA. In the table there are around 200,000 clones, about nine tenths of which are singletons. This chain joins TRBV6-5 and TRBJ1-5, with a weak D call TRBD1 (5 bases). Sequencing input: peripheral blood. This clonotype was obtained from a man aged 50 or older with acute or convalescent COVID-19. In DNA form, the CDR3 reads TGTGCCACCGCGCAGGGAGGCCAGAGCAATCAGCCCCAGCATTTT. Protein: CATAQGGQSNQPQHF.